This TCR beta chain was sequenced in a study of T cell responses to AZD1222 COVID-19 vaccine (dated by TCRdb to about 2021). For the wider study: TCR sequencing covered 230 to 250 trial participants: nearly 210 given two doses of AZD1222 and 26 given two doses of MenACWY control vaccine. Trial participants were enrolled into age subgroups of 18-55, 56-69 and 70-plus years, which contained approximately 150, 28 and 58 TCR-sequenced participants, respectively. What the authors observed across the whole study: After two AZD1222 doses, both the breadth and the depth of spike-specific TCRs were significantly higher than at day 0 and than in MenACWY recipients. In the small 56-69-year group, the increase in depth fell short of significance, most likely because of low power. Conclusions about previously exposed vaccinees were limited because only 5 or 6 AZD1222 recipients were SARS-CoV-2 seropositive at baseline. Reportedly, almost half of the unique spike-specific TCRs recognized epitopes lying outside the regions that are mutated in the B.1.351 and B.1.1.7 variants. Because no day 14 peak-response samples were available, repertoires were characterized only after the peak T cell response. Participants were mostly white British and included more females than males, and it was suggested by the authors that clonal diversity may have been underestimated. The whole spike protein was spanned by vaccine-associated CD4 TCRs, and dominant responses were seen in regions 160-218 and 743-854.

According to the study, the label for this sample's time point signals: about 28 days (+/-7) after the second vaccine dose. The treatment or condition label of this sample denotes: meningococcal conjugate vaccine given as trial control. Samples from vaccinated people were obtained from the UK trials COV001 and COV002, which included a single-blind randomized controlled phase 2/3 trial of AZD1222 (ChAdOx1 nCoV-19) in healthy adults. Trial participant PBMC samples were collected at day 0 and day 28 after the second dose for TCRbeta chain sequencing. This clone was detected once. Its antigen is currently not known. Base qualities are not at hand, and no much larger clone is one base apart. The CDR3 regions of human TCRbeta chains were subjected to immunosequencing. On the study's bioinformatics: Repertoire TCRs were checked for matches against a reference library of SARS-CoV-2-specific TCRs that had been generated using the MIRA antigen-specificity platform. Breadth meant the fraction of unique TCRs that were SARS-CoV-2-associated, whereas depth meant the fraction of total T cells that were SARS-CoV-2-associated. Each spike-specific TCR was assigned to its reactive spike region and to a CD4 or CD8 class using the MIRA data. Log10-transformed breadth and depth values were compared by one-way ANOVA with Sidak's multiple comparisons tests. The table was pulled from immuneACCESS by TCRdb, which kept in-frame rearrangements only. Such tables lose some clones; where checked, under half of the loss comes from unresolved V genes, and the rest has no known cause. V and J calls and clone size are as listed in that table; D and trimming were resolved from the DNA. Recorded for this sample are about 200,000 clones; 94% of them occurred a single time. Jointly, the top ten make up over 1.5% of the sample.

The sequences come from peripheral blood, collected 28 days after the second dose of the MenACWY control vaccine. The receptor was derived from an adult who received the MenACWY meningococcal vaccine as a control.

Here the CDR3 is given as CASSLMDRPDTQYF. The bases read TGTGCCAGCAGCTTGATGGACCGACCAGATACGCAGTATTTT. The rearranged segments are TRBV7-9 and TRBJ2-3, with the D segment identity uncertain. CDR1 is given as SEHNR and CDR2 as FQNEAQ, both from the germline V gene (reference sequence). The CDR3 runs 14 amino acids, cysteine and phenylalanine included. The DNA shown is the 42-base CDR3, in frame from base 1. The junction shows trimming of 3 bases on V and 4 bases on J, plus 11 bases between the germline ends.